A selection of T cell receptor beta chains follows, all from one sample in a study of CD8+CD57+ T cells in acquired aplastic anemia. MiXCR was run by TCRdb on the reads, yielding one entry per CDR3 protein. The sample contains about half a million distinct CDR3 sequences, around 30% of which appear only once. The sequenced sample was sorted CD4+, CD8+, or CD8+CD57+ T cells (not recorded which) from PBMCs. The origin of the receptors is a human donor with aplastic anemia. Both conserved end residues are part of each CDR3. The order of the fields is clone size, CDR3 length, J gene, D gene, V gene, CDR3 DNA, CDR3 protein. A D gene is named only where the DNA matches it firmly. Clone size is stated in some rows and not others, as once, few, many or a class when expanded.

- | 14 | TRBJ2-2 | - | TRBV12-3/TRBV12-4 | TGTGCCAGCACCTTACGGGGGAACACCGGGGAGCTGTTTTTT | CASTLRGNTGELFF
many | 15 | TRBJ2-7 | TRBD2 | TRBV20-1 | TGCAGTGCTCGAGCCCTAGCGGACCTCCACTACGAGCAGTACTTC | CSARALADLHYEQYF
- | 14 | TRBJ1-1 | TRBD1 | TRBV5-4 | TGTGCCAGCAGCTTGGTCCAGGGGGACACTGAAGCTTTCTTT | CASSLVQGDTEAFF
- | 12 | TRBJ1-2 | - | TRBV7-2 | TGTGCCAGCAGCTTGTATAACTATGGCTACACCTTC | CASSLYNYGYTF
few | 14 | TRBJ2-1 | - | TRBV25-1 | TGTGCCAGCATGAGGCAGGGGGGTCTCAATGAGCAGTTCTTC | CASMRQGGLNEQFF
many | 13 | TRBJ2-5 | - | TRBV7-3 | TGTGCCAGCAGCTTATATCCAGCAGGGTTCCAGTACTTC | CASSLYPAGFQYF
few | 13 | TRBJ2-7 | - | TRBV5-1 | TGCGCCAGCAGCGAAACGGGAGAATACGAGCAGTACTTC | CASSETGEYEQYF
many | 12 | TRBJ2-7 | - | TRBV15 | TGTGCCACCAGCAGAGGGGACTACGAGCAGTACTTC | CATSRGDYEQYF
- | 17 | TRBJ2-2 | TRBD1 | TRBV10-3 | TGTGCCAGCAGTTACTGGGGAACAGGGGGCGACACCGGGGAGCTGTTTTTT | CASSYWGTGGDTGELFF
once | 15 | TRBJ1-2 | - | TRBV2 | TGTGCCAGCAGCCAAGACAGAATATCTAACTATGGCTACACCTTC | CASSQDRISNYGYTF
- | 14 | TRBJ1-1 | - | TRBV12-3/TRBV12-4 | TGTGCCAGCGGTTCATCCGAATCGGGGTCTGAAGCTTTCTTT | CASGSSESGSEAFF
- | 11 | TRBJ2-1 | - | TRBV12-3/TRBV12-4 | TGTGCCAGCAGTTTAGTGGGGTACCAGTTCTTC | CASSLVGYQFF
- | 10 | TRBJ2-5 | - | TRBV24-1 | TGTGCCACCAGTGAGGAGACCCAGTACTTC | CATSEETQYF
- | 15 | TRBJ2-3 | TRBD2 | TRBV2 | TGTGCCTCTCAAAAGGAGCGGGGTAGCATAGATACGCAGTATTTT | CASQKERGSIDTQYF
many | 14 | TRBJ2-7 | - | TRBV9 | TGTGCCAGCAGCCAGAGGGAGGTCACCCACGAGCAGTACTTC | CASSQREVTHEQYF
- | 16 | TRBJ2-1 | TRBD2 | TRBV2 | TGTGCCACCAATGGGCTAGCGGGGCCGTTTGACAATGAGCAGTTCTTC | CATNGLAGPFDNEQFF
- | 14 | TRBJ1-1 | - | TRBV2 | TGTGCCAGCAGTTCTGGGCACATGAACACTGAAGCTTTCTTT | CASSSGHMNTEAFF
once | 15 | TRBJ1-1 | - | TRBV12-3/TRBV12-4 | TGTGCCAGCAGTTTCAACAGGATGAAAGTTGGAGGGGCTTTCTTT | CASSFNRMKVGGAFF
many | 10 | TRBJ1-1 | - | TRBV29-1 | TGCAGCGCCGGACACACTGAAGCTTTCTTT | CSAGHTEAFF
- | 18 | TRBJ2-6 | - | TRBV7-3 | TGTGCCAGCAGCCCCCTTGGCCTAACCCCATCTGGGGCCAACGTCCTGACTTTC | CASSPLGLTPSGANVLTF
few | 15 | TRBJ2-1 | TRBD2 | TRBV7-2 | TGTGCCAGCAGCTTAGAGCCAAGCGGGGGAAATGAGCAGTTCTTC | CASSLEPSGGNEQFF
- | 16 | TRBJ2-3 | TRBD2 | TRBV19 | TGTGCCAGTAGTATAGGCAGCGGGAGCGGCACAGATACGCAGTATTTT | CASSIGSGSGTDTQYF
few | 14 | TRBJ1-2 | TRBD1 | TRBV5-4 | TGTGCCAGCAGCTTCGACAGGGGGCTCTATGGCTACACCTTC | CASSFDRGLYGYTF
many | 17 | TRBJ1-6 | TRBD1 | TRBV7-2 | TGTGCCAGCAGCGAGGCCGGGACAGTACAGTATAATTCACCCCTCCACTTT | CASSEAGTVQYNSPLHF
many | 14 | TRBJ2-7 | TRBD1 | TRBV24-1 | TGTGCCACCAGTACCGGGACAGGGAGCGGCGAGCAGTACTTC | CATSTGTGSGEQYF
- | 14 | TRBJ1-2 | TRBD1 | TRBV12-3/TRBV12-4 | TGTGTCAGCAGTTTAAGGAGGGGGCGCGATGGCTACACCTTC | CVSSLRRGRDGYTF
- | 15 | TRBJ1-4 | TRBD1 | TRBV2 | TGTGCCAGCAGAGAGACAGGGCAGGGGAATGGAAAACTGTTTTTT | CASRETGQGNGKLFF
- | 15 | TRBJ1-1 | - | TRBV10-3 | TGTGCCAGCAGTGAAGGGACCTTTACGAACACTGGAGCTTTCTTT | CASSEGTFTNTGAFF
few | 16 | TRBJ2-7 | TRBD2 | TRBV20-1 | TGCAGTGCTAGAGAAGGGGGACTAGCGGACTACTACGAGCAGTACTTC | CSAREGGLADYYEQYF
- | 16 | TRBJ2-3 | TRBD2 | TRBV6-6 | TGTGCCAGCAGCAGCAGGCAGCGGGGGGGAGAAGATACGCAGTATTTT | CASSSRQRGGEDTQYF
few | 15 | TRBJ1-3 | - | TRBV6-5 | TGTGCCAGCAGTTACCGGGGTACGATCGAAAACACCATATATTTT | CASSYRGTIENTIYF
- | 16 | TRBJ2-3 | TRBD1 | TRBV7-8 | TGTGCCAGCAGCTTAGGTGTGGACAGGGGCACAGATACGCAGTATTTT | CASSLGVDRGTDTQYF
few | 16 | TRBJ1-2 | - | TRBV2 | TGTGCCAGTAGTATCGTCGTCTCGAGGGGTGCGGGTGGCTACACCTTC | CASSIVVSRGAGGYTF
- | 15 | TRBJ1-2 | - | TRBV7-6 | TGTGCCAGCAGCTTAGGTCCGGCAGGGCCTTATGGCTACACCTTC | CASSLGPAGPYGYTF
- | 15 | TRBJ2-3 | TRBD2 | TRBV9 | TGTGCCAGCAGCCTTTTAGCGGGGGCGGGGGATACGCAGTATTTT | CASSLLAGAGDTQYF
many | 15 | TRBJ1-2 | - | TRBV9 | TGTGCCAGCAGCGTGGACAGCTCTACCTCGGGGGGCTACACCTTC | CASSVDSSTSGGYTF
- | 16 | TRBJ1-2 | - | TRBV11-1 | TGTGCCAGCAGCGCGCTAGCGGGGGGGATGAAGAGAGGCTACACCTTC | CASSALAGGMKRGYTF
few | 19 | TRBJ1-3 | TRBD1 | TRBV4-1 | TGCGCCAGCAGCCAAGATAAGATGGGGACAGGAAGCTCTGGAAACACCATATATTTT | CASSQDKMGTGSSGNTIYF
few | 13 | TRBJ1-1 | TRBD1 | TRBV3-1 | TGTGCCAGCAGCCGCGGACAGGGGGCTGAAGCTTTCTTT | CASSRGQGAEAFF
many | 15 | TRBJ1-6 | TRBD1 | TRBV2 | TGTGCCAGCAGTGCTACAGGGGAAGGTAATTCACCCCTCCACTTT | CASSATGEGNSPLHF
- | 8 | TRBJ1-1 | - | TRBV7-2 | TGTGCCAGTAGTATAGGGGCCTTC | CASSIGAF
- | 16 | TRBJ2-5 | TRBD2 | TRBV5-1 | TGCGCCAGCAGCTTGTTTCCTCTAGCGGGCCAAGAGACCCAGTACTTC | CASSLFPLAGQETQYF
- | 13 | TRBJ2-2 | TRBD2 | TRBV20-1 | TGCAGTGCCCCGGCTAGCGGGGGTGGGGAGCTGTTTTTT | CSAPASGGGELFF
many | 17 | TRBJ2-3 | - | TRBV24-1 | TGTGCCCCCAGCGTGTGGGGAGGGGGCTCCATCGCAGATACGCAGTATTTT | CAPSVWGGGSIADTQYF
- | 16 | TRBJ2-1 | TRBD2 | TRBV20-1 | TGCAGTGCTAGACCAACGACTAGCCAAATCTACAATGAGCAGTTCTTC | CSARPTTSQIYNEQFF
many | 13 | TRBJ1-3 | - | TRBV10-3 | TGTGCCTCCACCCCCATCTCTGGAAACACCATATATTTT | CASTPISGNTIYF
- | 14 | TRBJ2-7 | - | TRBV7-9 | TGTGCCAGCAGCTTAATCGGGAGCCCCTACGAGCAGTACTTC | CASSLIGSPYEQYF
- | 16 | TRBJ1-1 | TRBD1 | TRBV11-2 | TGTGCCAGCAGCTTGACAGGGGGCCCGCCGAACACTGAAGCTTTCTTT | CASSLTGGPPNTEAFF
few | 16 | TRBJ1-4 | - | TRBV11-2 | TGTGCCAGCAGCTTACTGGACGCACGCCTGAGTGAAAAACTGTTTTTT | CASSLLDARLSEKLFF
- | 14 | TRBJ1-2 | - | TRBV2 | TGTGCCAGCAGTGAACGGGGAGGGTCGGATGGCTACACCTTC | CASSERGGSDGYTF
many | 17 | TRBJ1-1 | - | TRBV10-3 | TGTGCCATCCAGGAAGATAGATGGAGGACCATGAACACTGAAGCTTTCTTT | CAIQEDRWRTMNTEAFF
- | 13 | TRBJ1-1 | - | TRBV20-1 | TGCAGTTCAACTGGTGGGCCGTGGACTGAAGCTTTCTTT | CSSTGGPWTEAFF
- | 16 | TRBJ2-7 | TRBD2 | TRBV30 | TGTGCCTGGAGCGTCCGTACTGCGGGGGGGTCCTACGAGCAGTACTTC | CAWSVRTAGGSYEQYF